What follows describes a single T cell receptor beta chain. Its specificity is not known. The PCR used 60 Vbeta and 13 Jbeta primers. The repertoire was sequenced with immunoSEQ multiplex PCR; TCRdb's copy has only in-frame clones and lacks some. In the table there are fewer than 40,000 clones, roughly 64% of which are singletons. The data are from a study of cytomegalovirus exposure and HLA in healthy donors. This CDR3 has 14 amino acids. The germline V and J ends were trimmed by 5 bases and 2 bases, with 16 bases remaining between them. Germline CDR1 reads GTSNPN; CDR2 reads SVGIG (reference sequence). The study's findings and limits: One later analysis reportedly identified an Asian-associated ancestry cluster that showed fewer N-insertions than the roughly 620-donor mean.

This chain links TRBV30 with TRBJ2-7, with D maybe TRBD1 (6 bases). Sequencing was done on a sample of PBMCs. The sequence derives from a man aged 35 to 55 in good health and CMV-seropositive. The CDR3 here is CAWDGDRTTYEQYF. CDR3 bases: TGTGCCTGGGATGGTGACAGGACGACCTACGAGCAGTACTTC.